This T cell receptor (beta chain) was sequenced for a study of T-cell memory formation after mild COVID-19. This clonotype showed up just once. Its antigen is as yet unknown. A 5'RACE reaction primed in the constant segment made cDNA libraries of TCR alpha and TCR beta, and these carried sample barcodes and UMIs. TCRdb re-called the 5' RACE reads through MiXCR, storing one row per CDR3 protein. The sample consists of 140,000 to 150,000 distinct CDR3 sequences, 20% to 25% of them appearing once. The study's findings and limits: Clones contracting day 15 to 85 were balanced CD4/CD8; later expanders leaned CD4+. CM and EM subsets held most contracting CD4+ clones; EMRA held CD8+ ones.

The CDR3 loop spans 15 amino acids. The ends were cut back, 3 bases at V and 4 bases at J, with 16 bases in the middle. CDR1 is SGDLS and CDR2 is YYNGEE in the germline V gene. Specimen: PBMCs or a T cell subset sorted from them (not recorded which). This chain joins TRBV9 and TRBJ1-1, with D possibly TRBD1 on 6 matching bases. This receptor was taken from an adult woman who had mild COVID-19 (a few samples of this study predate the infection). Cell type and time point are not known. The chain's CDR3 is CASSASPSRGTEAFF. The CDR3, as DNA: TGTGCCAGCAGCGCCTCCCCAAGCAGGGGCACTGAAGCTTTCTTT. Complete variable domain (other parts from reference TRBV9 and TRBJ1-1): DSGVTQTPKHLITATGQRVTLRCSPRSGDLSVYWYQQSLDQGLQFLIQYYNGEERAKGNILERFSAQQFPDLHSELNLSSLELGDSALYFCASSASPSRGTEAFFGQGTRLTVV.